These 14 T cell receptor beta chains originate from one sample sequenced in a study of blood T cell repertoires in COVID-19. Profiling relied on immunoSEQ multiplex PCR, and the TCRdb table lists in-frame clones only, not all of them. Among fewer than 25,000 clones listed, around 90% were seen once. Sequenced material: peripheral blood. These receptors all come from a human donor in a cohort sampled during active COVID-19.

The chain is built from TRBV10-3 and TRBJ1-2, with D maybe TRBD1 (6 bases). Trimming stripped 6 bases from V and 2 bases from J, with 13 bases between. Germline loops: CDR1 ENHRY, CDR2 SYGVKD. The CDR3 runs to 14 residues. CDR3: CAIRAQGPNYGYTF. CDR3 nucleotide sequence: TGTGCCATCAGAGCACAGGGCCCCAACTATGGCTACACCTTC.

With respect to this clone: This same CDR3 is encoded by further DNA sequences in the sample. CDR3 coding DNA: TGTGCCTGGAGCCCCACCAGAGAAGCTTTCTTT. This gives the protein CAWSPTREAFF. The rearrangement uses TRBV30 and TRBJ1-1; no reliable D call. Looked up from germline, CDR1 is GTSNPN and CDR2 is SVGIG (reference sequence). V lost 3 bases and J lost 8, with 10 bases in between. There are 11 residues in the CDR3.

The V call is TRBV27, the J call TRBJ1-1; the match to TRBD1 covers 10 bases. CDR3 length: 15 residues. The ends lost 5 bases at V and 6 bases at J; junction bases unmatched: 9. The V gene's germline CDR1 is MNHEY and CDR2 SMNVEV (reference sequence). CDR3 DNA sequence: TGTGCCAGCAGTGCCTGGGGACAGGGGAGGGCTGAAGCTTTCTTT. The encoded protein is CASSAWGQGRAEAFF.

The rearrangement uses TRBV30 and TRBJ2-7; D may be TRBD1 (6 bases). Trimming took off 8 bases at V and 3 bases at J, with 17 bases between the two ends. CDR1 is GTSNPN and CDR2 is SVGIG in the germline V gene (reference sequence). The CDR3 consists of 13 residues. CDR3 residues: CAAAGDKNYEQYF. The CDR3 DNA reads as TGTGCCGCGGCAGGGGATAAGAACTACGAGCAGTACTTC.

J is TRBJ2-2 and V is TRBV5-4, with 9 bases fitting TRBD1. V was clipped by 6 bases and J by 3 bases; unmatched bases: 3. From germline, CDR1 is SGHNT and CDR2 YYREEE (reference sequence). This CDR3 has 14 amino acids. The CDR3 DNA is TGTGCCAGCAAACAGGGGGCGGACACCGGGGAGCTGTTTTTT. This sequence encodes CASKQGADTGELFF. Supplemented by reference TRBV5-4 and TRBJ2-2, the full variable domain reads ETGVTQSPTHLIKTRGQQVTLRCSSQSGHNTVSWYQQALGQGPQFIFQYYREEENGRGNFPPRFSGLQFPNYSSELNVNALELDDSALYLCASKQGADTGELFFGEGSRLTVL.

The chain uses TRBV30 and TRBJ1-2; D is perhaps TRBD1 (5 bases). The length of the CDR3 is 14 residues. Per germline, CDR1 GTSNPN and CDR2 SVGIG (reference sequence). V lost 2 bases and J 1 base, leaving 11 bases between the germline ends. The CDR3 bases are TGTGCCTGGAGTCGATCGACAGATAACTATGGCTACACCTTC. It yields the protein CAWSRSTDNYGYTF.

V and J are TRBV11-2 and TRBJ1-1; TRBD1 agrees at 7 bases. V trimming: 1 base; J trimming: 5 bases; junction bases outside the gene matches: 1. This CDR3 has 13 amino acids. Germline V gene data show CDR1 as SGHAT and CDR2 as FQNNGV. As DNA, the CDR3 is TGTGCCAGCAGCTTAGTCAGGGGGACTGAAGCTTTCTTT. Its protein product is CASSLVRGTEAFF.

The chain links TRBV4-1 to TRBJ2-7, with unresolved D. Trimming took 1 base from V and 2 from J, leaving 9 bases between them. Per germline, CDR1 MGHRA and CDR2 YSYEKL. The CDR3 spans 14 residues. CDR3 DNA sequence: TGCGCCAGCAGCCAAGTAATGACAACCTACGAGCAGTACTTC. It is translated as CASSQVMTTYEQYF.

The CDR3 here is CASSEDRIPGNEQFF. The CDR3 nucleotides are TGTGCCAGCAGTGAAGATAGGATACCAGGGAATGAGCAGTTCTTC. This chain links TRBV6-1 with TRBJ2-1, with a possible D match to TRBD1 (5 bases). The CDR3 is made up of 15 amino acids. V was trimmed by 1 base and J by 7 bases, leaving 14 bases between them. Germline V gives CDR1 MNHNS, CDR2 SASEGT.

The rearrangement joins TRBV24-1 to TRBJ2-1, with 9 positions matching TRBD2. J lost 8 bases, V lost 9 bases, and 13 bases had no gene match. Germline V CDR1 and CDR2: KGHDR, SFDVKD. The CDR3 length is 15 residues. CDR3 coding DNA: TGTGCCACCGGGGGATATAGCGGGAGATTGGATGAGCAGTTCTTC. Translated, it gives CATGGYSGRLDEQFF.

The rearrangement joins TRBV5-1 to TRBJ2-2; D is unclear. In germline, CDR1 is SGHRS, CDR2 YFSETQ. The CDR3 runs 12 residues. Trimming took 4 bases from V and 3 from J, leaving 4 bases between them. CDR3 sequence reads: CASSHYTGELFF. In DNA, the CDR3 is TGCGCCAGCAGCCACTACACCGGGGAGCTGTTTTTT. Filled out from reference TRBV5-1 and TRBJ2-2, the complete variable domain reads KAGVTQTPRYLIKTRGQQVTLSCSPISGHRSVSWYQQTPGQGLQFLFEYFSETQRNKGNFPGRFSGRQFSNSRSEMNVSTLELGDSALYLCASSHYTGELFFGEGSRLTVL.

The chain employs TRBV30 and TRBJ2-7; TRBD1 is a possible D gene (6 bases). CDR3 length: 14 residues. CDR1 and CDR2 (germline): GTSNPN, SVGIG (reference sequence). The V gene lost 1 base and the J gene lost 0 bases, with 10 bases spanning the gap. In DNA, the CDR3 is TGTGCCTGGAGTGAGGACAGCACCTCCTACGAGCAGTACTTC. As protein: CAWSEDSTSYEQYF.

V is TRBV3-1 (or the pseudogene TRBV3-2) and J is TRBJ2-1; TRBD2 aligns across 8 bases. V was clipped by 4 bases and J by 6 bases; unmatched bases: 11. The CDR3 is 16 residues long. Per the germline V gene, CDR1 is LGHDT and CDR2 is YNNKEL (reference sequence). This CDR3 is CASSPGETGGRNEQFF. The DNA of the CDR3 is TGTGCCAGCAGCCCGGGAGAGACGGGAGGGCGCAATGAGCAGTTCTTC.

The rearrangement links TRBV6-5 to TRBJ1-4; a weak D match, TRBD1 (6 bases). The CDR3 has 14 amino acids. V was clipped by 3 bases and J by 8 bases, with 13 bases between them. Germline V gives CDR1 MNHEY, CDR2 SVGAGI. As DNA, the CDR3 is TGTGCCAGCAGTTATCTTCAGGGGAGCGAAAAACTGTTTTTT. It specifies CASSYLQGSEKLFF.